The 20 T cell receptor beta chains in this list originate from one sample, sequenced in a study of CD8 T cells in ankylosing spondylitis. In TCRdb, the 5' RACE reads were re-called with MiXCR into one record per CDR3 protein. The profile shows 250,000 or so distinct CDR3 sequences, 18% of them singletons. Sequencing was done on a sample of blood, either unsorted or a sorted T cell fraction (not recorded which). These receptors all come from a male donor with ankylosing spondylitis or in good health (not recorded which).

This clonotype was found a few times. The rearrangement uses TRBV7-2 and TRBJ2-3; the match to TRBD2 covers 7 bases. Unmatched junction bases numbered 7, after V lost 3 bases and J lost 4 bases. The CDR3 consists of 15 residues. CDR1 is SGHTA and CDR2 is FQGNSA in the germline V gene. The DNA for the CDR3 is TGTGCCAGCAGCTTCGGGGGGATGACGGCAGATACGCAGTATTTT. Translation: CASSFGGMTADTQYF. The whole variable domain, filled in from reference TRBV7-2 and TRBJ2-3, reads GAGVSQSPSNKVTEKGKDVELRCDPISGHTALYWYRQSLGQGLEFLIYFQGNSAPDKSGLPSDRFSAERTGGSVSTLTIQRTQQEDSAVYLCASSFGGMTADTQYFGPGTRLTVL.

This rearrangement joins TRBV5-1 to TRBJ2-7; tentative D call: TRBD1 (5 bases). The V gene's germline CDR1 is SGHRS and CDR2 YFSETQ. Between the trimmed V and J ends, which lost 1 base and 3 bases, there was a span of 20 bases. The CDR3 is 17 amino acids. As DNA, the CDR3 is TGCGCCAGCAGCTTGACCGACAGCACCCTAATGATCTACGAGCAGTACTTC. This gives the protein CASSLTDSTLMIYEQYF.

This clonotype has just a few counts. The chain employs TRBV5-1 and TRBJ2-1; 10 bases are shared with TRBD2. J lost 6 bases, V lost 1 base, and 7 bases had no gene match. Looked up from germline, CDR1 is SGHRS and CDR2 is YFSETQ. This CDR3 has 16 amino acids. Here the CDR3 DNA reads TGCGCCAGCAGCTTGTCTCAGTCTAGCGGGAGCAATGAGCAGTTCTTC. Encoded protein: CASSLSQSSGSNEQFF. Together with reference TRBV5-1 and TRBJ2-1, the CDR3 gives the full variable domain: KAGVTQTPRYLIKTRGQQVTLSCSPISGHRSVSWYQQTPGQGLQFLFEYFSETQRNKGNFPGRFSGRQFSNSRSEMNVSTLELGDSALYLCASSLSQSSGSNEQFFGPGTRLTVL.

This clonotype was recorded a few times. This chain joins TRBV25-1 and TRBJ2-7; TRBD1 might be the D (5 bases). The CDR3 sequence is 13 residues long. Between the trimmed V and J ends, which lost 6 bases and 2 bases, there was a span of 11 bases. Germline CDR1 reads MGHDK; CDR2 reads SYGVNS. The CDR3 spells CASRGVGTYEQYF. As DNA, the CDR3 is TGTGCCAGCAGAGGGGTAGGTACCTACGAGCAGTACTTC.

This clonotype occurred many times. This CDR3 fails to terminate in the conserved phenylalanine or tryptophan, so it likely reflects a read error. The DNA is omitted, as the CDR3 cannot be located on it reliably, and the CDR3 follows TCRdb's listing. This chain links TRBV21-1 with TRBJ2-7; the table calls TRBD1, which could not be checked here. TRBV21-1 is a pseudogene segment. 10 amino acids form the CDR3, both terminal residues included. CDR3: CASSLQGVLS.

The rearrangement links TRBV12-3 or TRBV12-4 to TRBJ1-1; the match to TRBD1 covers 7 bases. V shed 10 bases, J shed 4 bases, and the junction held 12 bases outside the gene matches. The CDR3 runs 14 residues. The CDR3 here is CATIFGQGGTEAFF. The CDR3 DNA reads TGTGCCACAATATTCGGGCAGGGGGGCACTGAAGCTTTCTTT.

This clonotype was detected only a few times. The CDR3 sequence: CASNRDRGSETQYF. In DNA, the CDR3 is TGTGCCAGCAACCGGGACAGGGGTTCTGAGACCCAGTACTTC. V and J are TRBV12-3 or TRBV12-4 and TRBJ2-5; TRBD1 aligns across 10 bases. Unmatched junction bases numbered 7, after V lost 7 bases and J lost 5 bases. The CDR3 has 14 amino acids.

For the CDR3, the DNA is TGTGCCAGCAGCCAAGTAGGGAATTCCTACAATGAGCAGTTCTTC. Protein product: CASSQVGNSYNEQFF. The V gene is TRBV3-1, the J gene TRBJ2-1, with D hard to call. Trimming removed 1 base from V and 1 base from J, with 8 bases in between. Germline CDR1 and CDR2: LGHDT and YNNKEL (reference sequence). CDR3 length: 15 amino acids.

The V gene is TRBV7-9, the J gene TRBJ2-5; the match to TRBD1 covers 7 bases. CDR3 length equals 11 residues. V dropped 8 bases and J dropped 5; count of bases not matched to a gene: 2. CDR1 SEHNR and CDR2 FQNEAQ come from the germline V gene (reference sequence). The CDR3: CASAGGETQYF. As DNA, the CDR3 is TGTGCCAGCGCAGGGGGTGAGACCCAGTACTTC.

This clonotype has at least ten counts. The chain employs TRBV7-9 and TRBJ2-5; D is unclear. This CDR3 is 14 amino acids long. Germline CDR1 reads SEHNR; CDR2 reads FQNEAQ (reference sequence). V lost 1 base and J 2 bases, leaving 8 bases between the germline ends. The CDR3 loop is CASSLGGSQETQYF. Here the CDR3 DNA reads TGTGCCAGCAGCTTAGGCGGATCTCAAGAGACCCAGTACTTC.

This clonotype was picked up a small number of times. The J gene is TRBJ2-5, the V gene TRBV12-3 or TRBV12-4; 7 bases are a match to TRBD1. J gave up 5 bases and V 6 bases, and 12 bases lay outside the gene matches. The CDR3 is made up of 15 amino acids. The CDR3, as DNA: TGTGCCAGCAGCCGGATTTGGCAGGGGGACGAGACCCAGTACTTC. Protein: CASSRIWQGDETQYF.

In this sample, this clonotype turned up a few times. This chain uses TRBV29-1 with TRBJ1-1, with unresolved D. Germline CDR1 is SQVTM and CDR2 is ANQGSEA. This CDR3 is built from 14 residues. Trimming removed 0 bases from V and 5 bases from J, with 13 bases in between. CDR3 coding DNA: TGCAGCGTTGAAGATTCCTCCCAGTATACTGAAGCTTTCTTT. Translation gives CSVEDSSQYTEAFF.

Many counts were recorded for this clonotype. The chain recombines TRBV10-3 with TRBJ2-7, with TRBD2 identical over 13 bases. This CDR3 has 15 amino acids. With 8 bases clipped from V and 3 bases from J, the junction kept 7 bases outside the gene matches. From germline, CDR1 is ENHRY and CDR2 SYGVKD. The CDR3 loop reads CAIGPGLAGLYEQYF. CDR3 nucleotides: TGTGCCATCGGACCGGGACTAGCGGGGCTCTACGAGCAGTACTTC.

J is TRBJ2-1 and V is TRBV4-1; D unresolved. This CDR3 spans 17 amino acids. The V gene's germline CDR1 is MGHRA and CDR2 YSYEKL. The germline V and J ends were trimmed by 1 base and 7 bases, with 20 bases remaining between them. DNA of the CDR3: TGCGCCAGCAGCCAAGTTTTAGGCGGCTTGGAGTGGAATGAGCAGTTCTTC. Amino acid sequence: CASSQVLGGLEWNEQFF.

This clonotype was counted at least ten times. This chain connects TRBV12-3 or TRBV12-4 to TRBJ2-7, with D unclear. Trimming cost V 4 bases and J 3 bases, with 7 bases left between them. CDR3 length: 12 amino acids. Written as DNA, the CDR3 is TGTGCCAGCAGTTATCAGATCTACGAGCAGTACTTC. Its protein is CASSYQIYEQYF.

This clonotype was seen a few times. V gene TRBV3-1 combines with J gene TRBJ2-1, with D maybe TRBD1 (6 bases). Germline V gene sequence: CDR1 LGHDT, CDR2 YNNKEL (reference sequence). V lost 0 bases to trimming and J lost 6 bases, with 18 bases between them. This CDR3 has 17 amino acids. The CDR3 DNA reads TGTGCCAGCAGCCAAGAACAGGGATCAAATGTGGTCAATGAGCAGTTCTTC. Translating gives CASSQEQGSNVVNEQFF.

The CDR3 is CSARTGKTTYEQYF. The CDR3 bases are TGCAGTGCTAGAACAGGCAAAACTACCTACGAGCAGTACTTC. The gene calls are TRBV20-1 and TRBJ2-7; maybe TRBD1 (5 bases). Trimming took off 2 bases at V and 2 bases at J, with 13 bases between the two ends. Germline CDR1 and CDR2: DFQATT and SNEGSKA (reference sequence). The CDR3 runs 14 residues.

The CDR3 DNA follows: TGTGCCAGCAGAGGTAGCGGGATAGAGTACAATGAGCAGTTCTTC. Its protein product is CASRGSGIEYNEQFF. This chain joins TRBV7-9 and TRBJ2-1, with 8 bases that match TRBD2. This CDR3 region has 15 residues. CDR1 and CDR2 (germline): SEHNR, FQNEAQ (reference sequence). Losses at the gene ends were 6 bases for V and 4 bases for J; bases not matched to a gene: 8.

J is TRBJ2-5 and V is TRBV10-3, with D possibly called TRBD1 or TRBD2 (5 bases each). The CDR3 is 16 amino acids. V lost 3 bases to trimming and J lost 5 bases, with 19 bases between them. The germline CDR1 and CDR2 sequences are ENHRY and SYGVKD. The CDR3 DNA reads as TGTGCCATCAGTGAACCCGAAGGACTTTCAGGGGAGACCCAGTACTTC. It codes for CAISEPEGLSGETQYF.

The chain is built from TRBV12-3 or TRBV12-4 and TRBJ1-5, with TRBD1 as a possible D gene (6 bases). The length of the CDR3 is 12 residues. V gave up 2 bases and J gave up 8 bases, with 7 bases separating them. In DNA form, the CDR3 reads TGTGCCAGCAGTTTAAGGACAGAGCCCCAGCATTTT. Protein sequence: CASSLRTEPQHF.